This record looks at one T cell receptor beta chain sequence and its context. The antigen remains undetermined. This entry is derived from a study of memory CD4+ T cells and cytomegalovirus serostatus. Single viable CD3+CD4+CD8-CD45RO+ cells were sorted as the memory CD4+ T cells. General study points: Of approximately 160 reported CMV TCRbeta sequences, some 70 were found in memory CD4+ repertoires.

Authors' data handling: After removing out-of-frame reads, 2 million to 2.5 million distinct TCRbeta sequences remained. The repertoire was sequenced with immunoSEQ multiplex PCR; TCRdb's copy has only in-frame clones and lacks some. V and J calls and clone size are as listed in that table; D and trimming were resolved from the DNA. The table has tens of thousands of clones, roughly four fifths seen once. The CDR3 covers 16 residues. Trimming removed 5 bases from V and 7 bases from J; junction bases left unmatched: 14. Germline assignment: CDR1 SGHTA and CDR2 FQGTGA. Sequenced sample: memory CD4+ T cells from blood. The receptor comes from an adult in good health and CMV-seronegative. V and J are TRBV7-3 and TRBJ2-1; TRBD2 matches 7 bases. The CDR3 sequence is CASSRGPGLAENEQFF. In DNA form, the CDR3 reads TGTGCCAGCAGCCGCGGGCCCGGGCTAGCGGAGAATGAGCAGTTCTTC.